The 8 T cell receptor beta chains presented below share a single source sample, sequenced in a study of T cell responses to AZD1222 COVID-19 vaccine (TCRdb year 2021). The sample's time point label is to be understood as: baseline before first vaccination. Library creation used the immunoSEQ multiplex PCR assay. In its TCRdb copy, this immuneACCESS table keeps in-frame sequences only and misses some clones. Where compared with another copy, unresolved V genes explain less than half of these, and the others have no known cause. In all, the sample holds about 50,000 clones, and 80% to 90% of those were seen once. The leading ten clones occupy about 15% of the sample. The sequenced sample was peripheral blood, obtained on day 0 of AZD1222 vaccination. The receptors derive from an adult in good health.

As to this clone: The germline gene is not matched at one end of the junction; a read error may be the cause. This chain joins TRBV6-1 and TRBJ2-3, with 8 bases identical to TRBD2. There are 11 residues in the CDR3. Germline V gene sequence: CDR1 MNHNS, CDR2 SASEGT. The CDR3 reads CASSEAVLADF. The CDR3 bases are TGTGCCAGCAGTGAAGCGGTACTAGCGGATTTT.

The chain uses TRBV3-1 (or the pseudogene TRBV3-2) and TRBJ2-1; D not resolved. The germline gives CDR1 LGHDT, CDR2 YNNKEL (reference sequence). The CDR3 is 15 amino acids. V dropped 0 bases and J dropped 0 bases, with 6 bases sitting between them. CDR3 in amino acids: CASSQDLSSYNEQFF. The CDR3 DNA sequence: TGTGCCAGCAGCCAAGACCTAAGCTCCTACAATGAGCAGTTCTTC.

V gene TRBV19 combines with J gene TRBJ1-1; 9 bases match TRBD1. This CDR3 comprises 14 residues. V trimming: 4 bases; J trimming: 4 bases; junction bases outside the gene matches: 4. Germline CDR1 is LNHDA and CDR2 is SQIVND (reference sequence). The CDR3 nucleotides are TGTGCCAGTAGTACAAACAGGGGGCTCACTGAAGCTTTCTTT. It encodes CASSTNRGLTEAFF.

The chain uses TRBV3-1 (or the pseudogene TRBV3-2) and TRBJ2-5; 7 positions match TRBD2. CDR3 length: 16 amino acids. Germline assignment: CDR1 LGHDT and CDR2 YNNKEL (reference sequence). V gave up 3 bases and J gave up 1 base; unmatched junction bases: 8. The CDR3 is CASSHFGASGQETQYF. The CDR3 DNA reads TGTGCCAGCAGCCACTTCGGGGCTAGCGGCCAAGAGACCCAGTACTTC.

The V and J genes are TRBV6-6 and TRBJ1-4; D unresolved. Trimming removed 6 bases from V and 7 bases from J, with 18 bases in between. Per germline, CDR1 MNHNY and CDR2 SVGAGI (reference sequence). This CDR3 has 15 amino acids. CDR3 amino acids: CASRPDPGRVEKLFF. As DNA, the CDR3 is TGTGCCAGCAGGCCTGACCCGGGGAGAGTTGAAAAACTGTTTTTT.

The chain is built from TRBV10-1 and TRBJ2-5, with a weak D call TRBD2 (5 bases). The CDR3 sequence is 15 residues long. V was cut by 0 bases and J by 2 bases, with 10 bases left in between. The V gene's germline CDR1 is WNHNN and CDR2 SYGVQD (reference sequence). The CDR3 reads CASSESTREQETQYF. The CDR3 DNA sequence: TGCGCCAGCAGTGAGTCGACGAGGGAGCAAGAGACCCAGTACTTC.

The chain joins TRBV19 to TRBJ1-1; D is unclear. Per germline, CDR1 LNHDA and CDR2 SQIVND (reference sequence). Trimming stripped 3 bases from V and 6 bases from J, with 8 bases between. CDR3 length equals 12 residues. Written as DNA, the CDR3 is TGTGCCAGTAGTATTGGGTGGGCTGAAGCTTTCTTT. Its protein product is CASSIGWAEAFF. Variable domain in full (rest from reference TRBV19 and TRBJ1-1): DGGITQSPKYLFRKEGQNVTLSCEQNLNHDAMYWYRQDPGQGLRLIYYSQIVNDFQKGDIAEGYSVSREKKESFPLTVTSAQKNPTAFYLCASSIGWAEAFFGQGTRLTVV.

V gene TRBV30 combines with J gene TRBJ2-5; 9 nucleotides match TRBD1. V trimming: 7 bases; J trimming: 4 bases; junction bases outside the gene matches: 10. CDR3 size: 14 residues. Germline CDR1 and CDR2: GTSNPN and SVGIG (reference sequence). The CDR3 bases are TGTGCCTTGGAAATGGACAGGGGTAGAGAGACCCAGTACTTC. It encodes CALEMDRGRETQYF.